The clone carrying this TCR beta chain appeared a few times. What it recognizes is unknown. This sample is drawn from a study of vaccination and CD4 T cells after COVID-19. The treatment: 10-day PBMC culture with coronavirus spike peptide pools or control peptides (ViraFEST assay). Looked up from germline, CDR1 is SNHLY and CDR2 is FYNNEI. J lost 5 bases, V lost 6 bases, and 6 bases had no gene match. The CDR3 has 14 amino acids. The Oncomine TCR Beta short-read assay sequenced DNA from cultured CD4+ T cells. Genomic DNA extraction was carried out from cultured CD4+ T cells. MiXCR, applied by TCRdb to the PCR reads, yields one record per CDR3 protein. Of tens of thousands of distinct CDR3 sequences in the sample, about 40% were seen once.

This clonotype was sampled from a human donor who had recovered from COVID-19. The source material was CD4+ T cells from blood, cultured in vitro. This rearrangement joins TRBV2 to TRBJ1-1; 10 bases map to TRBD1. CDR3 sequence: CASSAGTGVTEAFF. The CDR3 nucleotides read TGTGCCAGCAGCGCCGGGACAGGGGTAACTGAAGCTTTCTTT.